What follows are 32 T cell receptor beta chains derived from one specimen sequenced in a study of T cell repertoires in cytomegalovirus infection. TCRdb ran MiXCR on the reads and lists one entry per CDR3 protein. Of hundreds of thousands of distinct CDR3 sequences in the sample, 33% were seen once. Their antigens remain unidentified. The sample here was cultured PBMCs, taken from culture after CMV antigen stimulation. These TCRs come from a human donor in good health (CMV status not recorded). Some clones in this sample may be carry-over from other donors' samples.

Concerning this clonotype: Being one base from a much bigger clone, this may be a read error. Given the absence of the conserved phenylalanine or tryptophan at the CDR3 end, a read error is likely. J is TRBJ2-1 and V is TRBV7-2; 15 bases match TRBD2. V shed 6 bases and J 13 bases; nucleotides not matched to a gene: 10. Germline CDR1 SGHTA, CDR2 FQGNSA. The CDR3 is made up of 15 amino acids. The CDR3 DNA is TGTGCCAGCAGGGGCGGACTAGCGGGAGGGCCTAGTCAGTTCTTA. Residues: CASRGGLAGGPSQFL.

The genes are TRBV5-6 and TRBJ2-7, with 10 bases fitting TRBD2. CDR3 length: 17 amino acids. V lost 3 bases, J lost 8 bases, and 17 bases stayed unmatched. CDR1 is SGHDT, CDR2 YYEEEE, per germline. The CDR3 sequence is CASSYPLAGALPTKQYF. In DNA form, the CDR3 reads TGTGCCAGCAGCTACCCCCTAGCGGGAGCCCTCCCGACCAAGCAGTACTTC.

This clonotype turned up a few times. The chain couples TRBV10-3 to TRBJ1-5; D is possibly TRBD1 (5 bases). The CDR3 covers 15 residues. CDR1 is ENHRY, CDR2 SYGVKD, per germline. V was pared by 3 bases and J by 6 bases, with 15 bases between. The chain's CDR3 is CAISESLRDSQPQHF. CDR3 nucleotide sequence: TGTGCCATCAGTGAAAGTCTCAGGGATAGTCAGCCCCAGCATTTT.

The J gene is TRBJ2-1, the V gene TRBV25-1, with a possible D match to TRBD2 (6 bases). Trimming pared 3 bases from V and 7 bases from J, leaving 25 bases between. Germline V CDR1 and CDR2: MGHDK, SYGVNS. This CDR3 comprises 18 residues. Here the CDR3 reads CASSDPLRSRDLRNEQFF. The CDR3 nucleotides are TGTGCCAGCAGTGATCCCCTACGGAGCCGGGACTTGAGGAATGAGCAGTTCTTC.

This clonotype has only a few counts. The V and J genes are TRBV5-6 and TRBJ1-4; D is perhaps TRBD1 (5 bases). CDR3 length: 14 residues. The germline V and J ends were trimmed by 3 bases and 3 bases, with 9 bases remaining between them. Per the germline V gene, CDR1 is SGHDT and CDR2 is YYEEEE. For the CDR3, the DNA is TGTGCCAGCAGCTGGAGGGGCCCTAATGAAAAACTGTTTTTT. The encoded protein is CASSWRGPNEKLFF.

The sample holds a few counts of this clonotype. This chain connects TRBV4-1 to TRBJ2-5, with TRBD2 identical over 13 bases. With 4 bases clipped from V and 2 bases from J, the junction kept 7 bases outside the gene matches. The length of the CDR3 is 17 residues. Germline V gene data show CDR1 as MGHRA and CDR2 as YSYEKL. The CDR3 sequence is CASSPGTSGVGQETQYF. The CDR3 nucleotides are TGCGCCAGCAGCCCTGGGACTAGCGGGGTGGGGCAAGAGACCCAGTACTTC.

This chain connects TRBV6-6 to TRBJ2-3; 8 bases agree with TRBD1. Trimming removed 0 bases from V and 3 bases from J; junction bases left unmatched: 8. Per germline, CDR1 MNHNY and CDR2 SVGAGI (reference sequence). The CDR3 has 17 amino acids. The CDR3 spells CASSYSKAGGMTDTQYF. The CDR3 DNA is TGTGCCAGCAGTTACTCGAAGGCAGGGGGCATGACAGATACGCAGTATTTT.

CDR3 region: CASSYVQNTEAFF. DNA of the CDR3: TGTGCCAGCAGTTACGTACAGAACACTGAAGCTTTCTTT. The chain has TRBV6-6 and TRBJ1-1; D gene uncertain. CDR3 length: 13 amino acids. Germline CDR1 is MNHNY and CDR2 is SVGAGI (reference sequence). Trimming removed 2 bases at V and 1 base at J, with 5 bases between.

The gene calls are TRBV20-1 and TRBJ2-3; TRBD2 matches 10 bases. CDR3 size: 16 residues. V gave up 5 bases and J gave up 0 bases; unmatched junction bases: 8. Germline loops: CDR1 DFQATT, CDR2 SNEGSKA (reference sequence). CDR3 region: CSASSWTSGSTDTQYF. The CDR3 bases are TGCAGTGCTTCCTCTTGGACTAGCGGTAGCACAGATACGCAGTATTTT.

In its sample, this clonotype was seen many times. This sequence joins TRBV7-2 and TRBJ2-5; no reliable D call. The germline V and J ends were trimmed by 6 bases and 5 bases, with 19 bases remaining between them. The length of the CDR3 is 15 residues. The V gene's germline CDR1 is SGHTA and CDR2 FQGNSA. CDR3 nucleotide sequence: TGTGCCAGCAGAGACTGGGCACGGATGTCTGAGACCCAGTACTTC. It specifies CASRDWARMSETQYF.

The V gene is TRBV9, the J gene TRBJ1-3; the D is unclear. With 2 bases removed from V and 2 bases from J, the gap between germline ends came to 14 bases. Looked up from germline, CDR1 is SGDLS and CDR2 is YYNGEE. This CDR3 is built from 16 residues. CDR3 nucleotide sequence: TGTGCCAGCAGCGTCTCGGGCTCTAGGGCTGGAAACACCATATATTTT. Translation: CASSVSGSRAGNTIYF. Full variable domain (remainder filled in from reference TRBV9 and TRBJ1-3): DSGVTQTPKHLITATGQRVTLRCSPRSGDLSVYWYQQSLDQGLQFLIQYYNGEERAKGNILERFSAQQFPDLHSELNLSSLELGDSALYFCASSVSGSRAGNTIYFGEGSWLTVV.

The gene calls are TRBV25-1 and TRBJ2-1; TRBD2 aligns across 14 bases. The CDR3 sequence is 15 residues long. V was clipped by 3 bases and J by 13 bases; unmatched bases: 8. Germline CDR1 and CDR2: MGHDK and SYGVNS. The CDR3 nucleotides are TGTGCCAGCAGTGAGGCGGGACTAGCGGGAGTTTTACAGTTCTTC. Translated, it gives CASSEAGLAGVLQFF.

The genes are TRBV7-2 and TRBJ2-7; 9 positions match TRBD2. This CDR3 is built from 17 residues. The ends lost 1 base at V and 2 bases at J; junction bases unmatched: 9. Germline V gene data show CDR1 as SGHTA and CDR2 as FQGNSA. CDR3 loop: CASSLDGRLAEPYEQYF. CDR3 DNA sequence: TGTGCCAGCAGCTTAGACGGGCGACTAGCGGAACCCTACGAGCAGTACTTC.

In its sample, this clonotype was seen many times. This chain connects TRBV7-2 to TRBJ1-1; no clear D. V was trimmed by 3 bases and J by 1 base, leaving 9 bases between them. Germline V gene lookup returns CDR1 SGHTA and CDR2 FQGNSA. This CDR3 spans 14 amino acids. CDR3 region: CASSLVFQNTEAFF. CDR3 nucleotides: TGTGCCAGCAGCTTGGTGTTTCAGAACACTGAAGCTTTCTTT.

This clonotype was seen many times. The gene calls are TRBV7-2 and TRBJ2-3; 8 nucleotides agree with TRBD2. This CDR3 region has 17 residues. The germline CDR1 and CDR2 sequences are SGHTA and FQGNSA. V shed 5 bases and J 5 bases; nucleotides not matched to a gene: 15. CDR3 nucleotide sequence: TGTGCCAGCAGCCTAACTAGCGGAGGGGCCACCGGAGATACGCAGTATTTT. Translation: CASSLTSGGATGDTQYF.

This CDR3 is CASSQDPRQGNTYEQYF. In DNA, the CDR3 is TGCGCCAGCAGCCAAGATCCCAGACAGGGGAATACCTACGAGCAGTACTTC. V gene TRBV4-1 combines with J gene TRBJ2-7; 8 bases are shared with TRBD1. V lost 0 bases to trimming and J lost 2 bases; unmatched junction nucleotides: 9. CDR3 size: 17 residues. Germline V gene sequence: CDR1 MGHRA, CDR2 YSYEKL.

J is TRBJ1-5 and V is TRBV19; TRBD1 matches 9 bases. The germline gives CDR1 LNHDA, CDR2 SQIVND (reference sequence). CDR3 length: 16 residues. J gave up 0 bases and V 6 bases, and 6 bases lay outside the gene matches. The CDR3 nucleotides are TGTGCCAGTAGGAAGACAGGGGGAGATAGCAATCAGCCCCAGCATTTT. As protein: CASRKTGGDSNQPQHF.

The chain couples TRBV12-5 to TRBJ2-2; 7 bases are shared with TRBD1. The CDR3 totals 14 residues. V lost 8 bases and J lost 0; bases outside the gene matches: 3. Germline assignment: CDR1 LGHNT and CDR2 FRNRAP. The CDR3 region is CASTGTANTGELFF. The CDR3 region has the DNA TGTGCTAGTACAGGGACAGCGAACACCGGGGAGCTGTTTTTT.

This clonotype has only a few counts. J is TRBJ2-5 and V is TRBV20-1; 9 bases fit TRBD1. The V and J ends lost 6 bases and 2 bases, in that order; junction bases with no gene match: 4. The CDR3 is 13 residues long. Per the germline V gene, CDR1 is DFQATT and CDR2 is SNEGSKA (reference sequence). The CDR3 nucleotides are TGCAGTGCGGACAGGGGATCACAAGAGACCCAGTACTTC. It encodes CSADRGSQETQYF.

This clonotype was seen a few times. The V call is TRBV4-1, the J call TRBJ2-3; 10 bases are shared with TRBD2. This CDR3 comprises 15 residues. Germline V CDR1 and CDR2: MGHRA, YSYEKL. Unmatched junction bases numbered 5, after V lost 4 bases and J lost 4 bases. CDR3 residues: CASSRLAGAPDTQYF. CDR3 sequence (DNA): TGCGCCAGCAGCCGGCTAGCGGGAGCCCCAGATACGCAGTATTTT.

The sample holds a few counts of this clonotype. The chain is built from TRBV28 and TRBJ1-2; D unresolved. CDR1 and CDR2 (germline): MDHEN, SYDVKM. Trimming took off 3 bases at V and 3 bases at J, with 5 bases between the two ends. The CDR3 runs 12 residues. CDR3 loop: CASSLPDYGYTF. For the CDR3, the DNA is TGTGCCAGCAGTTTGCCCGACTATGGCTACACCTTC.

This clonotype was observed a handful of times. The rearrangement joins TRBV11-2 to TRBJ1-1; no clear D. The V end was cut by 1 base, the J end by 5 bases, with 14 bases between. In germline, CDR1 is SGHAT, CDR2 FQNNGV. The CDR3 has 15 amino acids. Here the CDR3 DNA reads TGTGCCAGCAGCTTAGGTACTCTGGGTGGGACTGAAGCTTTCTTT. Translation: CASSLGTLGGTEAFF.

CDR3 region: CASSLVLGGLQGLREQFF. The CDR3 DNA follows: TGTGCCAGCAGCTTGGTATTGGGAGGGTTACAGGGGTTGAGAGAGCAGTTCTTC. The chain uses TRBV11-3 and TRBJ2-1; the D gene could be TRBD1 or TRBD2 (7 bases each). This CDR3 has 18 residues. Germline values: CDR1 SGHNT, CDR2 YENEEA. Deletions cut 3 bases from V and 10 bases from J, with 28 bases between.

The CDR3 sequence: CASNPRDLEGGPDEQFF. The CDR3 DNA is TGTGCCAGCAACCCTCGAGATCTAGAGGGAGGGCCCGATGAGCAGTTCTTC. The chain employs TRBV7-2 and TRBJ2-1, with 7 bases matching TRBD2. With 7 bases clipped from V and 8 bases from J, the junction kept 20 bases outside the gene matches. Germline CDR1 is SGHTA and CDR2 is FQGNSA. The CDR3 length is 17 residues.

V is TRBV7-3 and J is TRBJ2-5; D tentatively fits TRBD1 or TRBD2 (5 bases each). CDR1 and CDR2 from the germline V gene are SGHTA and FQGTGA. The CDR3 has 15 residues. Trimming pared 1 base from V and 1 base from J, leaving 10 bases between. CDR3 bases: TGTGCCAGCAGCTTAAGGGACGGAGGCCAAGAGACCCAGTACTTC. This gives the protein CASSLRDGGQETQYF. The full variable domain, with the rest looked up from reference TRBV7-3 and TRBJ2-5, is GAGVSQTPSNKVTEKGKYVELRCDPISGHTALYWYRQSLGQGPEFLIYFQGTGAADDSGLPNDRFFAVRPEGSVSTLKIQRTERGDSAVYLCASSLRDGGQETQYFGPGTRLLVL.

The chain carries TRBV25-1 and TRBJ2-5; no clear D. Per the germline V gene, CDR1 is MGHDK and CDR2 is SYGVNS. V was cut by 9 bases and J by 2 bases, with 19 bases left in between. This CDR3 comprises 15 residues. The CDR3 spells CASSPNPGVQETQYF. CDR3 nucleotides: TGTGCCAGTAGTCCAAACCCAGGAGTACAAGAGACCCAGTACTTC.

This clonotype has only a few counts. This rearrangement joins TRBV6-2 or TRBV6-3 to TRBJ2-7; 12 bases fit TRBD2. CDR3 length: 14 amino acids. J gave up 7 bases and V 5 bases, and 6 bases lay outside the gene matches. Germline lookup yields CDR1 MNHEY and CDR2 SVGEGT. The CDR3, as DNA: TGTGCCAGCAGTCAACCTAGCGGGAGGGGGGAGCAGTACGTC. Amino acids: CASSQPSGRGEQYV.

This clonotype was seen at least ten times. The chain uses TRBV20-1 and TRBJ2-1, with 10 bases lining up with TRBD2. The CDR3 runs to 15 residues. V was clipped by 0 bases and J by 5 bases; unmatched bases: 4. Per the germline V gene, CDR1 is DFQATT and CDR2 is SNEGSKA (reference sequence). Here the CDR3 reads CSARELAGADNEQFF. The CDR3 region has the DNA TGCAGTGCTAGAGAGCTAGCGGGAGCCGACAATGAGCAGTTCTTC.

The V and J genes are TRBV7-2 and TRBJ1-1, with unresolved D. Trimming shortened V by 5 bases and J by 3 bases, and 16 bases separated the two germline ends. There are 15 residues in the CDR3. Germline V gene lookup returns CDR1 SGHTA and CDR2 FQGNSA. The CDR3 nucleotides are TGTGCCAGCAGCGGTGGGTATTTCGAGGACACTGAAGCTTTCTTT. Amino acids: CASSGGYFEDTEAFF.

The chain combines TRBV6-5 with TRBJ1-2; D remains unclear. The CDR3 extends over 14 amino acids. Germline assignment: CDR1 MNHEY and CDR2 SVGAGI. V was cut by 2 bases and J by 2 bases, with 9 bases left in between. Here the CDR3 reads CASSYRGLNYGYTF. Here the CDR3 DNA reads TGTGCCAGCAGTTACCGTGGTTTGAACTATGGCTACACCTTC.

The chain uses TRBV6-2 or TRBV6-3 and TRBJ2-7, with 11 positions matching TRBD2. This CDR3 is 17 amino acids long. The ends lost 4 bases at V and 2 bases at J; junction bases unmatched: 10. Germline CDR1 reads MNHEY; CDR2 reads SVGEGT. The chain's CDR3 is CASSSDGGLAAPYEQYV. The CDR3 nucleotides are TGTGCCAGCAGTTCCGATGGGGGACTAGCGGCCCCCTACGAGCAGTACGTC.

Comment on this clonotype: The junction and the germline gene differ at one end; a read error may be behind it. The chain recombines TRBV5-4 with TRBJ2-7; 8 nucleotides match TRBD2. This CDR3 has 14 amino acids. Germline V gene sequence: CDR1 SGHNT, CDR2 YYREEE (reference sequence). The CDR3 here is CASSFMSPGGPLSF. DNA for the CDR3: TGTGCCAGCAGCTTTATGTCCCCGGGAGGGCCCCTCTCCTTC. Full variable domain (missing parts from reference TRBV5-4 and TRBJ2-7): ETGVTQSPTHLIKTRGQQVTLRCSSQSGHNTVSWYQQALGQGPQFIFQYYREEENGRGNFPPRFSGLQFPNYSSELNVNALELDDSALYLCASSFMSPGGPLSFGPGTRLTVT.